This entry concerns a single T cell receptor beta chain. What it recognizes is unknown. Random hexamers were used to reverse transcribe an amount of roughly 0.45 to 1 ug RNA. TCRdb used MiXCR to reprocess the immunoSEQ multiplex PCR reads, holding one entry per CDR3 protein. This sample carries approximately 200,000 distinct CDR3 sequences, over 90% of them seen once, and the ten largest clones take around 0.085%. This CDR3 has 12 amino acids. CDR1 and CDR2 from the germline V gene are SGDLS and YYNGEE. V was clipped by 3 bases and J by 5 bases, with 9 bases between them. The data originate from a study of CD8 T cells in Susac syndrome. Study results and limitations: The study admitted that it had a relatively small number of individuals in its TCR sequencing and HLA analysis.

Both CD4+ and CD8+ T cells were negatively isolated, and TEMRA cells underwent FACS enrichment. The clonotype comes from a human donor with multiple sclerosis. Source material: CD4+ T cells from PBMCs. This chain uses TRBV9 with TRBJ2-7; D gene unclear. The CDR3: CASSASENEQYF. DNA for the CDR3: TGTGCCAGCAGCGCATCAGAAAACGAGCAGTACTTC.